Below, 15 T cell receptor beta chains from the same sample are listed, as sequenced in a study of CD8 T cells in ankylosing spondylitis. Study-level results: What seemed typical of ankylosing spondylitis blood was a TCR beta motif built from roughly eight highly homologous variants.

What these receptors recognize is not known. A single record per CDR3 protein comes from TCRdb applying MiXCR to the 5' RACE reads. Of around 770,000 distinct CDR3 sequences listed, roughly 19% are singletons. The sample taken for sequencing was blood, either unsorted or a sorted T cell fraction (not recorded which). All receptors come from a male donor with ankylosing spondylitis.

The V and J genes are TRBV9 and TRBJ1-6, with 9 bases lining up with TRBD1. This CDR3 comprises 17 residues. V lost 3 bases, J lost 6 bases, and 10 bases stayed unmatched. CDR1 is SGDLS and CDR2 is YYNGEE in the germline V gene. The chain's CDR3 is CASSGPGQGMGNSPLHF. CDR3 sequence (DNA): TGTGCCAGCAGCGGGCCGGGACAGGGAATGGGTAATTCACCCCTCCACTTT.

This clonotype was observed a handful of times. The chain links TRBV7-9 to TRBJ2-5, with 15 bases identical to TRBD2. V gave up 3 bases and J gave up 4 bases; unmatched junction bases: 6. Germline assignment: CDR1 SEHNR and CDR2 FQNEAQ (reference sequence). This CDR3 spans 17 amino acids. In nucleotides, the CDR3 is TGTGCCAGCAGCTTCGGGACTAGCGGGGGGATACGAGAGACCCAGTACTTC. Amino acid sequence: CASSFGTSGGIRETQYF. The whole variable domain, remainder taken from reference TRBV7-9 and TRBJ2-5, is DTGVSQNPRHKITKRGQNVTFRCDPISEHNRLYWYRQTLGQGPEFLTYFQNEAQLEKSRLLSDRFSAERPKGSFSTLEIQRTEQGDSAMYLCASSFGTSGGIRETQYFGPGTRLLVL.

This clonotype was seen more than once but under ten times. CDR3 loop: CASSPPTVEKLFF. The CDR3, as DNA: TGTGCCAGCTCACCACCAACAGTCGAAAAACTGTTTTTT. The gene calls are TRBV18 and TRBJ1-4; D ambiguous. This CDR3 comprises 13 residues. Germline assignment: CDR1 KGHSH and CDR2 LQKENI. V was shortened by 0 bases and J by 8 bases, with 7 bases between the two germline ends.

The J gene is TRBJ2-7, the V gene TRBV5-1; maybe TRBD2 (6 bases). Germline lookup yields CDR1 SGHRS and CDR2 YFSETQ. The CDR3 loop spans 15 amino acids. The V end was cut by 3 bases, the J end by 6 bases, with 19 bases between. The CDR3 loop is CASSSATSPGSEQYF. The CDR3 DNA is TGCGCCAGCAGCTCAGCGACTAGTCCGGGCTCCGAGCAGTACTTC.

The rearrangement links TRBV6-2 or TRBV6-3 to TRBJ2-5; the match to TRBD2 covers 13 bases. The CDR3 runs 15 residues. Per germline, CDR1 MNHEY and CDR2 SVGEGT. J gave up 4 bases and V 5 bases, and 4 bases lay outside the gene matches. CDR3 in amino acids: CASSTSGGGAETQYF. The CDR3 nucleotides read TGTGCCAGCAGTACTAGCGGGGGGGGCGCAGAGACCCAGTACTTC.

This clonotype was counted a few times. CDR3 nucleotides: TGCGCCAGCAGCCAAGACTTTAGCGCTAACTACAATGAGCAGTTCTTC. It encodes CASSQDFSANYNEQFF. V gene TRBV4-3 combines with J gene TRBJ2-1; the D gene is possibly TRBD2 (5 bases). The CDR3 extends over 16 amino acids. V lost 0 bases and J lost 3, with 12 bases in between. Germline V lookup: CDR1 LGHNA, CDR2 YSLEER.

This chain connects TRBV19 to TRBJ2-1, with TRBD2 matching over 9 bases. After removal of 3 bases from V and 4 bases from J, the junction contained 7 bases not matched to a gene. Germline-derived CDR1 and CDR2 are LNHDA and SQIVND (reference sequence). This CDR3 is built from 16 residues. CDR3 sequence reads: CASSILAGMLYNEQFF. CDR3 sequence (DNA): TGTGCCAGTAGTATTCTAGCGGGGATGCTATACAATGAGCAGTTCTTC.

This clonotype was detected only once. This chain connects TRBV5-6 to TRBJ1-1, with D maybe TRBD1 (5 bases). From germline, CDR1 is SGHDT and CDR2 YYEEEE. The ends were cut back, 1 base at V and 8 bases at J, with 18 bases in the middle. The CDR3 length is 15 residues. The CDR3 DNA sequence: TGTGCCAGCAGCTTGCGGCCGGGGCCGTCCACCGAAGCTTTCTTT. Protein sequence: CASSLRPGPSTEAFF. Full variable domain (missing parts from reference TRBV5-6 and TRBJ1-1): DAGVTQSPTHLIKTRGQQVTLRCSPKSGHDTVSWYQQALGQGPQFIFQYYEEEERQRGNFPDRFSGHQFPNYSSELNVNALLLGDSALYLCASSLRPGPSTEAFFGQGTRLTVV.

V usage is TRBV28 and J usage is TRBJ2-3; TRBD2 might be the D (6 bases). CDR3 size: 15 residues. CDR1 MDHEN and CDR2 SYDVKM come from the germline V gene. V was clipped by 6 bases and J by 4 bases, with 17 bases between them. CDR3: CASSVPGLRPDTQYF. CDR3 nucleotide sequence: TGTGCCAGCAGCGTACCGGGACTTAGACCAGATACGCAGTATTTT.

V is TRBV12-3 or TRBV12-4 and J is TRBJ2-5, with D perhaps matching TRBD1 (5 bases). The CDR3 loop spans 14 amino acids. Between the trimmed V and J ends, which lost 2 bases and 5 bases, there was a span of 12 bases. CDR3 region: CASSLQGLAETQYF. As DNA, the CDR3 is TGTGCCAGCAGTTTACAGGGTCTTGCGGAGACCCAGTACTTC.

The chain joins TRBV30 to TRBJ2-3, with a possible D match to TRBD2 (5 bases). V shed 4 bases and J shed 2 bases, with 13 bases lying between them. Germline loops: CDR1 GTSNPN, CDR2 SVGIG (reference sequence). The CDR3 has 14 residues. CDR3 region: CAWNLGVNTDTQYF. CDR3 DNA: TGTGCCTGGAATTTGGGAGTTAACACAGATACGCAGTATTTT.

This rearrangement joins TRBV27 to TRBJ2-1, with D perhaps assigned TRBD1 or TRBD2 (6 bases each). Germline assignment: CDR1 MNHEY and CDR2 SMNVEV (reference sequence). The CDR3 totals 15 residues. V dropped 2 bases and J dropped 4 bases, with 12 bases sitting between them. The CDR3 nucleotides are TGTGCCAGCAGTTTAGGGGGGCTCGGGTACAATGAGCAGTTCTTC. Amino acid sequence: CASSLGGLGYNEQFF.

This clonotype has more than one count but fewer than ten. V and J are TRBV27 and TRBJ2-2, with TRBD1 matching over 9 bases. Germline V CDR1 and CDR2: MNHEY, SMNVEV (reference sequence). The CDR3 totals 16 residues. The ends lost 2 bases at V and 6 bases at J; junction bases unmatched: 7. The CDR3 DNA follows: TGTGCCAGCAGTTTAGAATGGGGACAGGGTGCCGGGGAGCTGTTTTTT. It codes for CASSLEWGQGAGELFF.

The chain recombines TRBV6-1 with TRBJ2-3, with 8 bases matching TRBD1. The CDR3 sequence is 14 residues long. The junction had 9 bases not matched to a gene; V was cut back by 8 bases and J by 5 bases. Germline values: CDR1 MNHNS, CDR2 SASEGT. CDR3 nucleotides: TGTGCCAGCTCAAGCGGCAGGGGGCAAGATACGCAGTATTTT. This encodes CASSSGRGQDTQYF.

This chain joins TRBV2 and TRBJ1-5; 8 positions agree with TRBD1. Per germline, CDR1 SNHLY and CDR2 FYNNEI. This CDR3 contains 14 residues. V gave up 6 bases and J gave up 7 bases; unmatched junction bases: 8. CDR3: CASSADRVSQPQHF. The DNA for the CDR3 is TGTGCCAGCAGCGCGGACAGGGTCAGCCAGCCCCAGCATTTT.